This entry lists 18 T cell receptor beta chains sequenced from one sample in a study of T cell responses to AZD1222 COVID-19 vaccine (dated by TCRdb to the early 2020s). This specimen's time point label, interpreted: about 28 days (+/-7) after the second vaccine dose. The library was prepared using the immunoSEQ multiplex PCR assay. Not all clones reach the TCRdb copy of this immuneACCESS table, which keeps in-frame sequences only. Checked studies attribute under half of the gap to unresolved V genes and leave the rest unexplained. Here the sample has roughly 150,000 clones; around 94% occur a single time. The ten largest account for roughly 5.5% of the sample. Sample: peripheral blood, taken 28 days after the second AZD1222 dose. The receptors derive from an adult who received the AZD1222 COVID-19 vaccine.

This clone was counted once. The chain links TRBV21-1 to TRBJ1-5; TRBD1 reflects the table's D call only, with no check against the DNA. TRBV21-1 is deemed a pseudogene. This CDR3 spans 14 amino acids. Written as DNA, the CDR3 is TGTGCCAGTACCCCGGGACAGGGGGATCAGCCCCAGCATTTT. The encoded protein is CASTPGQGDQPQHF.

The chain combines TRBV9 with TRBJ1-2; TRBD1 might be the D (6 bases). CDR1 SGDLS and CDR2 YYNGEE come from the germline V gene. Trimming pared 3 bases from V and 2 bases from J, leaving 8 bases between. This CDR3 has 13 residues. CDR3 nucleotide sequence: TGTGCCAGCAGCGGAACAGGGAACTATGGCTACACCTTC. It is translated as CASSGTGNYGYTF.

The chain couples TRBV7-3 to TRBJ2-4, with 12 bases matching TRBD2. The CDR3 runs to 15 residues. V lost 3 bases to trimming and J lost 11 bases; unmatched junction nucleotides: 8. CDR1 is SGHTA and CDR2 is FQGTGA in the germline V gene. The CDR3 region is CASSLDGTSGSFQYF. The CDR3 DNA is TGTGCCAGCAGCTTGGACGGGACTAGCGGGTCTTTTCAGTACTTC. Drawing the rest from reference TRBV7-3 and TRBJ2-4, the complete variable domain is GAGVSQTPSNKVTEKGKYVELRCDPISGHTALYWYRQSLGQGPEFLIYFQGTGAADDSGLPNDRFFAVRPEGSVSTLKIQRTERGDSAVYLCASSLDGTSGSFQYFGAGTRLSVL.

The chain combines TRBV24-1 with TRBJ2-1; 9 positions match TRBD1. The CDR3 runs 16 residues. Germline CDR1 and CDR2: KGHDR and SFDVKD. J lost 10 bases, V lost 2 bases, and 11 bases had no gene match. CDR3 amino acids: CATSDSKQGAQNEQFF. CDR3 sequence (DNA): TGTGCCACCAGTGATTCAAAACAGGGGGCGCAGAACGAGCAGTTCTTC.

V usage is TRBV12-5 and J usage is TRBJ2-2, with 9 bases matching TRBD2. This CDR3 is built from 18 residues. V gave up 2 bases and J gave up 6 bases; unmatched junction bases: 13. CDR1 and CDR2 (germline): LGHNT, FRNRAP. The CDR3 DNA reads as TGTGCTAGTGGTTTGCCCCTCTCCTTAGCGGGAGTTTCCGGGGAGCTGTTTTTT. Translated, it gives CASGLPLSLAGVSGELFF. Variable domain in full (rest from reference TRBV12-5 and TRBJ2-2): DARVTQTPRHKVTEMGQEVTMRCQPILGHNTVFWYRQTMMQGLELLAYFRNRAPLDDSGMPKDRFSAEMPDATLATLKIQPSEPRDSAVYFCASGLPLSLAGVSGELFFGEGSRLTVL.

V usage is TRBV5-5 and J usage is TRBJ2-7; unclear D gene. CDR3 length equals 15 residues. The ends were cut back, 1 base at V and 4 bases at J, with 15 bases in the middle. Germline assignment: CDR1 SGHKS and CDR2 YYEKEE (reference sequence). The CDR3 DNA sequence: TGTGCCAGCAGCTTGCCCCCCAGATCCCTTTACGAGCAGTACTTC. Translating gives CASSLPPRSLYEQYF.

This chain connects TRBV25-1 to TRBJ1-4; D uncertain. The CDR3 consists of 14 residues. Trimming removed 1 base from V and 0 bases from J, with 3 bases in between. Germline V lookup: CDR1 MGHDK, CDR2 SYGVNS. The DNA for the CDR3 is TGTGCCAGCAGTGAATTTTCAACTAATGAAAAACTGTTTTTT. It encodes CASSEFSTNEKLFF.

This chain connects TRBV7-9 to TRBJ2-3; D may be TRBD2 (6 bases). Trimming removed 0 bases at V and 6 bases at J, with 7 bases between. The CDR3 spans 13 residues. CDR1 is SEHNR, CDR2 FQNEAQ, per germline (reference sequence). The CDR3 sequence is CASSLAAGDTQYF. The CDR3 DNA is TGTGCCAGCAGCTTAGCGGCGGGGGATACGCAGTATTTT.

This chain links TRBV7-3 with TRBJ2-6; 7 bases map to TRBD2. V lost 1 base and J lost 1; bases outside the gene matches: 16. The germline gives CDR1 SGHTA, CDR2 FQGTGA. This CDR3 is built from 21 residues. The CDR3 sequence is CASSLIRRRGREISGANVLTF. The DNA for the CDR3 is TGTGCCAGCAGCTTAATCAGGCGTCGTGGGCGGGAGATATCTGGGGCCAACGTCCTGACTTTC.

The chain carries TRBV2 and TRBJ2-6; TRBD1 matches at 7 bases. With V trimmed by 5 bases and J by 0 bases, 7 bases remained unmatched. The CDR3 is made up of 17 amino acids. Germline-derived CDR1 and CDR2 are SNHLY and FYNNEI. CDR3 residues: CASSRGQPPSGANVLTF. The CDR3 bases are TGTGCCAGCAGTCGGGGACAGCCTCCCTCTGGGGCCAACGTCCTGACTTTC.

This sequence joins TRBV28 and TRBJ1-1; no firm D call. The CDR3 is 14 amino acids. Trimming shortened V by 5 bases and J by 1 base, and 11 bases separated the two germline ends. From germline, CDR1 is MDHEN and CDR2 SYDVKM. CDR3 bases: TGTGCCAGCAGTCCCCCGACACAGAACACTGAAGCTTTCTTT. It codes for CASSPPTQNTEAFF.

This sequence joins TRBV30 and TRBJ1-2, with unresolved D. The CDR3 runs 14 residues. V was clipped by 2 bases and J by 2 bases, with 12 bases between them. The germline CDR1 and CDR2 sequences are GTSNPN and SVGIG (reference sequence). The CDR3 here is CAWSRGGDNYGYTF. CDR3 DNA: TGTGCCTGGAGTCGCGGAGGTGACAACTATGGCTACACCTTC.

The J gene is TRBJ1-1, the V gene TRBV6-5; 7 bases fit TRBD1. Per germline, CDR1 MNHEY and CDR2 SVGAGI. V was pared by 5 bases and J by 5 bases, with 5 bases of the junction left unmatched. The CDR3 has 13 amino acids. This CDR3 is CASSRGTVTEAFF. In nucleotides, the CDR3 is TGTGCCAGCAGTCGAGGGACAGTGACTGAAGCTTTCTTT.

This clone was seen only once. The rearrangement joins TRBV24-1 to TRBJ2-1; 15 bases fit TRBD2. With V trimmed by 3 bases and J by 5 bases, 10 bases remained unmatched. Per germline, CDR1 KGHDR and CDR2 SFDVKD. The CDR3 is made up of 19 amino acids. CDR3 protein: CATSDRTSGRALNHNEQFF. CDR3 in DNA: TGTGCCACCAGTGATAGGACTAGCGGGAGGGCCTTAAACCACAATGAGCAGTTCTTC.

Concerning this clone: A junction boundary mismatches the germline segment, possibly from a read error. The chain joins TRBV2 to TRBJ1-1; D is unclear. Per germline, CDR1 SNHLY and CDR2 FYNNEI. The CDR3 spans 14 residues. The DNA of the CDR3 is TGTGCCAGCAGCGAAGGACTTCCGAACACTGAAGCTTTCTTT. Translating it yields CASSEGLPNTEAFF.

The rearrangement uses TRBV28 and TRBJ1-2; perhaps TRBD1 as D (5 bases). The germline gives CDR1 MDHEN, CDR2 SYDVKM. The ends were cut back, 4 bases at V and 5 bases at J, with 17 bases in the middle. There are 15 residues in the CDR3. The CDR3 DNA reads as TGTGCCAGCAGTTCGTCCGGGACCGCGTATTATGGCTACACCTTC. It is translated as CASSSSGTAYYGYTF.

This sequence joins TRBV5-1 and TRBJ1-1; 7 positions match TRBD1. This CDR3 is 13 amino acids long. Trimming cost V 2 bases and J 6 bases; bases outside gene matches: 4. CDR1 and CDR2 from the germline V gene are SGHRS and YFSETQ. CDR3 nucleotide sequence: TGCGCCAGCAGCTTAGAGGGGGCGCCTGAAGCTTTCTTT. Translation: CASSLEGAPEAFF.

J is TRBJ1-1 and V is TRBV2, with D unresolved. Germline assignment: CDR1 SNHLY and CDR2 FYNNEI. This CDR3 has 15 amino acids. V lost 2 bases and J 1 base, leaving 11 bases between the germline ends. CDR3 nucleotides: TGTGCCAGCAGTGAAAGGCGGGAAGGGAACACTGAAGCTTTCTTT. This sequence encodes CASSERREGNTEAFF.